This TCR beta chain was sequenced in a study of T cells in Graves' hyperthyroidism and ophthalmopathy. The study's findings and limits: In validation, the model predicted ophthalmopathy. These predictions came a median about 6.8 months before onset. In blood, most of the thyroid clonotypes expanded above 0.001 were also present.

Using RNA transcripts as the source, TCR beta CDR3 regions were amplified. A first-round RT-PCR of the TCR CDR3 used the HTBI primer set. MiXCR, run by TCRdb on the multiplex PCR reads, gives a single entry per CDR3 protein. The table records 550,000 to 650,000 distinct CDR3 sequences, around 13% of them present only once. Concerning this clonotype itself: Its antigen is as yet unknown.

Trimming cost V 5 bases and J 6 bases, with 13 bases left between them. CDR3 length equals 14 residues. Germline CDR1 reads SGHTA; CDR2 reads FQGNSA. Diagnoses rested on clinical symptoms, serum thyroxine and TRAb, thyroid ultrasound and orbital computed tomography. Sequencing used blood. This receptor was identified in a woman aged 25 to 39 with Graves' hyperthyroidism that later progressed to Graves' ophthalmopathy. The rearrangement links TRBV7-2 to TRBJ2-2; possibly TRBD2 for D (6 bases). CDR3 coding DNA: TGTGCCAGCAGCCCCGGGACTCATCCCGGGGAGCTGTTTTTT. Its protein is CASSPGTHPGELFF.